Shown below are 17 T cell receptor beta chains from a single sample sequenced in a study of blood T cell repertoires in COVID-19. Sequenced by immunoSEQ multiplex PCR; TCRdb stores in-frame clones only, minus some. The sample records 270,000 or so clones, around nine tenths being singletons. The sample consisted of peripheral blood. Receptor source: a middle-aged man with acute or convalescent COVID-19.

A single count supports this clone. This chain links TRBV6-5 with TRBJ1-6; 7 bases line up with TRBD1. This CDR3 has 15 amino acids. Per germline, CDR1 MNHEY and CDR2 SVGAGI. Unmatched junction bases numbered 11, after V lost 4 bases and J lost 11 bases. This CDR3 is CASSSRSGGRPPLHF. The CDR3 bases are TGTGCCAGCAGTTCCCGATCAGGGGGGAGGCCACCCCTCCACTTT.

The chain joins TRBV6-5 to TRBJ1-1; D possibly corresponds to TRBD1 (6 bases). There are 12 residues in the CDR3. Germline V gene sequence: CDR1 MNHEY, CDR2 SVGAGI. The V end was cut by 2 bases, the J end by 11 bases, with 12 bases between. The CDR3 reads CASSYEGVPAFF. The DNA for the CDR3 is TGTGCCAGCAGTTACGAGGGGGTCCCGGCTTTCTTT.

The chain is built from TRBV5-6 and TRBJ2-7; TRBD1 matches at 8 bases. Germline lookup yields CDR1 SGHDT and CDR2 YYEEEE. The CDR3 length is 14 residues. Germline trimming cut 3 bases from V and 6 bases from J; bases unmatched to any gene: 8. The CDR3 sequence: CASSSDRVGREQYF. For the CDR3, the DNA is TGTGCCAGCAGCTCGGACAGGGTTGGACGCGAGCAGTACTTC.

This chain connects TRBV2 to TRBJ1-5; the match to TRBD1 covers 7 bases. The CDR3 has 15 residues. Germline trimming cut 4 bases from V and 4 bases from J; bases unmatched to any gene: 7. Per germline, CDR1 SNHLY and CDR2 FYNNEI. The CDR3 reads CASSGITGANQPQHF. CDR3 coding DNA: TGTGCCAGCAGTGGAATAACAGGGGCAAATCAGCCCCAGCATTTT.

The chain combines TRBV5-4 with TRBJ1-2, with 7 bases fitting TRBD1. Germline assignment: CDR1 SGHNT and CDR2 YYREEE (reference sequence). The CDR3 has 15 residues. J lost 0 bases, V lost 2 bases, and 4 bases had no gene match. The CDR3: CASSFRGTANYGYTF. CDR3 nucleotides: TGTGCCAGCAGCTTTCGTGGGACAGCTAACTATGGCTACACCTTC.

This chain uses TRBV25-1 with TRBJ1-1, with no clear D. V dropped 7 bases and J dropped 2 bases, with 11 bases sitting between them. Germline CDR1 MGHDK, CDR2 SYGVNS. This CDR3 has 13 residues. CDR3 nucleotide sequence: TGTGCCAGCACCCAAGGACTTAACACTGAAGCTTTCTTT. Its protein product is CASTQGLNTEAFF.

The V call is TRBV27, the J call TRBJ2-7, with D perhaps matching TRBD2 (7 bases). This CDR3 has 15 amino acids. The V gene lost 3 bases and the J gene lost 2 bases, with 14 bases spanning the gap. Germline V gives CDR1 MNHEY, CDR2 SMNVEV (reference sequence). Written as DNA, the CDR3 is TGTGCCAGCAGTTTCGGGGGGCGCGGGGCCTACGAGCAGTACTTC. Amino acids: CASSFGGRGAYEQYF.

V gene TRBV5-4 combines with J gene TRBJ2-7, with 9 bases aligning to TRBD1. Per the germline V gene, CDR1 is SGHNT and CDR2 is YYREEE (reference sequence). The CDR3 covers 14 residues. The V gene end was trimmed by 4 bases and the J gene end by 3 bases; junction bases not matched to a gene: 5. CDR3 in DNA: TGTGCCAGCAGCGACGGGACAGGGAGCTACGAGCAGTACTTC. This gives the protein CASSDGTGSYEQYF.

This CDR3 is CAWRRQGTYEQYF. CDR3 nucleotides: TGTGCCTGGAGGAGACAGGGCACCTACGAGCAGTACTTC. This chain links TRBV30 with TRBJ2-7, with TRBD1 identical over 7 bases. The CDR3 loop spans 13 amino acids. Trimming removed 3 bases from V and 2 bases from J; junction bases left unmatched: 4. Germline CDR1 reads GTSNPN; CDR2 reads SVGIG (reference sequence).

This sequence joins TRBV6-1 and TRBJ1-6; a possible D gene is TRBD1 (6 bases). CDR1 and CDR2 (germline): MNHNS, SASEGT. V lost 4 bases, J lost 4 bases, and 17 bases lay in between. The CDR3 spans 17 residues. The CDR3 nucleotides read TGTGCCAGCAGTGCAGTTCGTGGACAGTTGTATAATTCACCCCTCCACTTT. Its translation: CASSAVRGQLYNSPLHF.

The chain uses TRBV3-1 (or the pseudogene TRBV3-2) and TRBJ2-1; 11 bases map to TRBD2. Trimming removed 1 base from V and 7 bases from J; junction bases left unmatched: 6. The V gene's germline CDR1 is LGHDT and CDR2 YNNKEL (reference sequence). This CDR3 comprises 16 residues. CDR3 sequence (DNA): TGTGCCAGCAGCCAAGTCCTAGCGGGGGGCCGGAATGAGCAGTTCTTC. The encoded protein is CASSQVLAGGRNEQFF.

The chain combines TRBV7-9 with TRBJ1-4; D is undetermined. CDR1 is SEHNR, CDR2 FQNEAQ, per germline (reference sequence). V dropped 3 bases and J dropped 0 bases, with 17 bases sitting between them. The CDR3 contains 18 residues. CDR3 DNA sequence: TGTGCCAGCAGCTTTTCCCCCCAGGTCTTTGCAACTAATGAAAAACTGTTTTTT. Translation gives CASSFSPQVFATNEKLFF.

This clone was recorded once. The CDR3 DNA is TGCGCCAGCAGCCAAGAGACAGCAAGCTCCTATAATTCACCCCTCCACTTT. Its translation: CASSQETASSYNSPLHF. The genes are TRBV4-1 and TRBJ1-6; possible D gene TRBD1, 5 bases. The CDR3 loop spans 17 amino acids. Trimming cost V 0 bases and J 0 bases, with 9 bases left between them. Germline V gene data show CDR1 as MGHRA and CDR2 as YSYEKL.

This clone occurred a few times. V is TRBV20-1 and J is TRBJ1-1, with no clear D. Germline V CDR1 and CDR2: DFQATT, SNEGSKA (reference sequence). V was pared by 6 bases and J by 0 bases, with 2 bases between. The CDR3 loop spans 10 amino acids. The CDR3, as DNA: TGCAGTGCCTTGAACACTGAAGCTTTCTTT. Translating gives CSALNTEAFF.

This chain links TRBV5-1 with TRBJ1-1; D is ambiguous. Germline CDR1 reads SGHRS; CDR2 reads YFSETQ. This CDR3 region has 15 residues. V was clipped by 1 base and J by 1 base, with 11 bases between them. The CDR3 here is CASSLNVLPNTEAFF. The DNA of the CDR3 is TGCGCCAGCAGCTTGAACGTCCTACCGAACACTGAAGCTTTCTTT. Together with reference TRBV5-1 and TRBJ1-1, the CDR3 gives the full variable domain: KAGVTQTPRYLIKTRGQQVTLSCSPISGHRSVSWYQQTPGQGLQFLFEYFSETQRNKGNFPGRFSGRQFSNSRSEMNVSTLELGDSALYLCASSLNVLPNTEAFFGQGTRLTVV.

The V call is TRBV18, the J call TRBJ2-2, with D perhaps TRBD2 (6 bases). CDR1 is KGHSH and CDR2 is LQKENI in the germline V gene. This CDR3 has 17 residues. V gave up 4 bases and J gave up 4 bases, with 19 bases separating them. CDR3 coding DNA: TGTGCCAGCTCACTATACCCACTAGCCGGCCTCACCGGGGAGCTGTTTTTT. Translated, it gives CASSLYPLAGLTGELFF.

The V and J genes are TRBV19 and TRBJ1-2; TRBD1 matches 7 bases. V shed 6 bases, J shed 4 bases, and the junction held 14 bases outside the gene matches. The CDR3 is 16 amino acids. The germline V gene encodes CDR1 LNHDA and CDR2 SQIVND (reference sequence). As DNA, the CDR3 is TGTGCCAGTAGCAAAGCGACAGGGTCAATAGGCTATGGCTACACCTTC. Its protein is CASSKATGSIGYGYTF.